What follows are 24 T cell receptor beta chains derived from one specimen sequenced in a study of blood T cell repertoires in COVID-19. Sequencing was performed with immunoSEQ multiplex PCR; in TCRdb, only in-frame clones are kept and a portion is missing. This sample carries just over 95,000 clones, about 80% of them seen once, and the ten largest clones take about 4%. The sample consisted of peripheral blood. The receptors were sampled from a man in his 60s with acute or convalescent COVID-19.

This clone was counted once. The CDR3 DNA sequence: TGTGCTAGTGGTTTGGGAGATCAGCCCCAGCATTTT. Its translation: CASGLGDQPQHF. The chain joins TRBV12-5 to TRBJ1-5; no clear D. With 1 base removed from V and 5 bases from J, the gap between germline ends came to 3 bases. Germline loops: CDR1 LGHNT, CDR2 FRNRAP. The CDR3 has 12 residues.

V is TRBV30 and J is TRBJ1-1, with TRBD1 matching 9 bases. CDR3 length: 16 amino acids. Germline V CDR1 and CDR2: GTSNPN, SVGIG (reference sequence). Unmatched junction bases numbered 11, after V lost 5 bases and J lost 1 base. CDR3 protein: CAWWGTGHEGNTEAFF. CDR3 in DNA: TGTGCCTGGTGGGGGACAGGGCATGAAGGGAACACTGAAGCTTTCTTT.

This chain connects TRBV7-9 to TRBJ1-2; TRBD1 matches at 8 bases. There are 16 residues in the CDR3. Per the germline V gene, CDR1 is SEHNR and CDR2 is FQNEAQ (reference sequence). The J segment lost 6 bases and the V segment lost 3 bases, leaving 12 bases of the junction unmatched. The CDR3 coding sequence is TGTGCCAGCAGCTTCGTCGGGACAGGACTCGGGGATGGCTACACCTTC. This encodes CASSFVGTGLGDGYTF.

The sample holds a few counts of this clone. V and J are TRBV5-4 and TRBJ2-7; 8 positions match TRBD1. The CDR3 length is 15 residues. Trimming cost V 3 bases and J 1 base; bases outside gene matches: 6. CDR1 and CDR2 from the germline V gene are SGHNT and YYREEE (reference sequence). The CDR3 DNA reads as TGTGCCAGCAGCTCCCGGGACAGGAATTCCTACGAGCAGTACGTC. Translation gives CASSSRDRNSYEQYV.

The gene calls are TRBV30 and TRBJ2-4; possibly TRBD1 for D (5 bases). CDR1 GTSNPN and CDR2 SVGIG come from the germline V gene (reference sequence). Trimming stripped 0 bases from V and 5 bases from J, with 5 bases between. The CDR3 has 12 residues. As DNA, the CDR3 is TGTGCCTGGAGTGTACAGGAAAACATTCAGTACTTC. The encoded protein is CAWSVQENIQYF.

V is TRBV9 and J is TRBJ2-3; a possible D gene is TRBD1 (6 bases). CDR3 length: 15 amino acids. The V and J ends lost 0 bases and 3 bases respectively, with 11 bases between them. CDR1 is SGDLS and CDR2 is YYNGEE in the germline V gene. Here the CDR3 DNA reads TGTGCCAGCAGCGTAGTCCCCAGGGGAACAGATACGCAGTATTTT. Translated: CASSVVPRGTDTQYF.

This chain joins TRBV30 and TRBJ1-1; possible D gene TRBD1, 5 bases. Germline CDR1 GTSNPN, CDR2 SVGIG (reference sequence). The CDR3 is 15 amino acids. The V gene lost 5 bases and the J gene lost 1 base, with 17 bases spanning the gap. The CDR3 DNA follows: TGTGCCTGGGGCCCCCCCGGGACTGCGAACACTGAAGCTTTCTTT. It translates to CAWGPPGTANTEAFF. The whole variable domain, filled in from reference TRBV30 and TRBJ1-1, reads SQTIHQWPATLVQPVGSPLSLECTVEGTSNPNLYWYRQAAGRGLQLLFYSVGIGQISSEVPQNLSASRPQDRQFILSSKKLLLSDSGFYLCAWGPPGTANTEAFFGQGTRLTVV.

The gene calls are TRBV5-1 and TRBJ1-1, with a possible D match to TRBD1 (5 bases). The ends were cut back, 3 bases at V and 4 bases at J, with 13 bases in the middle. CDR3 size: 14 residues. Germline lookup yields CDR1 SGHRS and CDR2 YFSETQ. In DNA form, the CDR3 reads TGCGCCAGCAGCTCCCGGGGGGAGGTCACTGAAGCTTTCTTT. Translating gives CASSSRGEVTEAFF. The whole variable domain, remainder taken from reference TRBV5-1 and TRBJ1-1, is KAGVTQTPRYLIKTRGQQVTLSCSPISGHRSVSWYQQTPGQGLQFLFEYFSETQRNKGNFPGRFSGRQFSNSRSEMNVSTLELGDSALYLCASSSRGEVTEAFFGQGTRLTVV.

This sequence joins TRBV19 and TRBJ1-3; the D is unclear. The V gene's germline CDR1 is LNHDA and CDR2 SQIVND (reference sequence). The CDR3 consists of 15 residues. Trimming pared 5 bases from V and 0 bases from J, leaving 11 bases between. This CDR3 reads CASSYPGSSGNTIYF. CDR3 DNA sequence: TGTGCCAGTAGTTACCCTGGGAGCTCTGGAAACACCATATATTTT. Combining the CDR3 with reference TRBV19 and TRBJ1-3 gives the whole variable domain DGGITQSPKYLFRKEGQNVTLSCEQNLNHDAMYWYRQDPGQGLRLIYYSQIVNDFQKGDIAEGYSVSREKKESFPLTVTSAQKNPTAFYLCASSYPGSSGNTIYFGEGSWLTVV.

V and J are TRBV5-1 and TRBJ2-1; 13 nucleotides agree with TRBD2. This CDR3 comprises 15 residues. Germline assignment: CDR1 SGHRS and CDR2 YFSETQ. Losses at the gene ends were 4 bases for V and 5 bases for J; bases not matched to a gene: 3. Here the CDR3 DNA reads TGCGCCAGCAGCGCCGGACTAGCGGGAGACAATGAGCAGTTCTTC. It codes for CASSAGLAGDNEQFF.

The chain couples TRBV6-2 or TRBV6-3 to TRBJ2-5, with 10 bases identical to TRBD2. The CDR3 sequence is 15 residues long. J was trimmed by 4 bases and V by 6 bases; bases with no gene match: 8. Per the germline V gene, CDR1 is MNHEY and CDR2 is SVGEGT. CDR3 region: CASSSLAGGGETQYF. CDR3 bases: TGTGCCAGCAGCTCTTTAGCGGGAGGCGGAGAGACCCAGTACTTC.

This clone is a singleton in its sample. V is TRBV2 and J is TRBJ1-2; no clear D. This CDR3 spans 16 amino acids. Germline CDR1 SNHLY, CDR2 FYNNEI. The V and J ends lost 2 bases and 7 bases respectively, with 20 bases between them. The CDR3 coding sequence is TGTGCCAGCAGTGAATCGGCTGTGGGAGGGAATGGTGGCTACACCTTC. Protein sequence: CASSESAVGGNGGYTF. The full variable domain, its missing parts supplied by reference TRBV2 and TRBJ1-2, is EPEVTQTPSHQVTQMGQEVILRCVPISNHLYFYWYRQILGQKVEFLVSFYNNEISEKSEIFDDQFSVERPDGSNFTLKIRSTKLEDSAMYFCASSESAVGGNGGYTFGSGTRLTVV.

This chain connects TRBV10-1 to TRBJ2-1, with 10 nucleotides matching TRBD2. This CDR3 contains 14 residues. V trimming: 4 bases; J trimming: 9 bases; junction bases outside the gene matches: 6. Per the germline V gene, CDR1 is WNHNN and CDR2 is SYGVQD (reference sequence). The CDR3 DNA reads TGCGCCAGCAGTGCTAGCGGGAGTAGTAGTGAGCAGTTCTTC. The encoded protein is CASSASGSSSEQFF.

The chain recombines TRBV11-3 with TRBJ1-1, with D tentatively TRBD1 (6 bases). This CDR3 spans 14 amino acids. CDR1 and CDR2 (germline): SGHNT, YENEEA. Trimming took off 2 bases at V and 1 base at J, with 8 bases between the two ends. The CDR3 DNA reads as TGTGCCAGCAGCTTAACAGGGTCGAACACTGAAGCTTTCTTT. Amino acid sequence: CASSLTGSNTEAFF.

V gene TRBV6-1 combines with J gene TRBJ1-5, with a possible D match to TRBD1 (6 bases). This CDR3 has 15 residues. The V gene lost 3 bases and the J gene lost 3 bases, with 12 bases spanning the gap. Germline CDR1 and CDR2: MNHNS and SASEGT. The DNA for the CDR3 is TGTGCCAGCAGTGACCTACAGGGATTCAATCAGCCCCAGCATTTT. This sequence encodes CASSDLQGFNQPQHF.

This sequence joins TRBV29-1 and TRBJ2-7, with 7 bases matching TRBD1. Trimming removed 1 base from V and 3 bases from J; junction bases left unmatched: 0. CDR3 size: 12 residues. Germline V CDR1 and CDR2: SQVTM, ANQGSEA. The CDR3: CSVEGQGYEQYF. In nucleotides, the CDR3 is TGCAGCGTTGAAGGACAGGGCTACGAGCAGTACTTC.

This chain connects TRBV30 to TRBJ1-2; possibly TRBD1 for D (5 bases). Trimming left V 0 bases short and J 6 bases short, with 8 bases between. CDR3 length: 12 residues. CDR1 and CDR2 from the germline V gene are GTSNPN and SVGIG (reference sequence). CDR3 bases: TGTGCCTGGAGTGTACTCAGGGATGGCTACACCTTC. As protein: CAWSVLRDGYTF.

V gene TRBV29-1 combines with J gene TRBJ1-2; no reliable D call. The germline gives CDR1 SQVTM, CDR2 ANQGSEA. This CDR3 is built from 12 residues. V shed 6 bases and J shed 6 bases, with 14 bases lying between them. Written as DNA, the CDR3 is TGCAGCGTCGAGGGATGGGCGGATGGCTACACCTTC. It yields the protein CSVEGWADGYTF.

V is TRBV29-1 and J is TRBJ2-2; 8 nucleotides match TRBD1. The germline V gene has CDR1 SQVTM and CDR2 ANQGSEA. The CDR3 length is 15 residues. J lost 2 bases, V lost 5 bases, and 7 bases had no gene match. The CDR3 sequence is CSVRQGPGNTGELFF. The CDR3 DNA is TGCAGCGTTAGACAGGGGCCGGGAAACACCGGGGAGCTGTTTTTT.

J is TRBJ1-1 and V is TRBV11-2; D is possibly TRBD1 (5 bases). CDR1 and CDR2 (germline): SGHAT, FQNNGV. Trimming pared 0 bases from V and 1 base from J, leaving 9 bases between. This CDR3 has 15 amino acids. Here the CDR3 reads CASSLDPGPNTEAFF. Written as DNA, the CDR3 is TGTGCCAGCAGCTTAGATCCAGGGCCGAACACTGAAGCTTTCTTT. The complete variable domain, with remaining parts taken from reference TRBV11-2 and TRBJ1-1, reads EAGVAQSPRYKIIEKRQSVAFWCNPISGHATLYWYQQILGQGPKLLIQFQNNGVVDDSQLPKDRFSAERLKGVDSTLKIQPAKLEDSAVYLCASSLDPGPNTEAFFGQGTRLTVV.

The chain carries TRBV18 and TRBJ1-5; D gene unclear. The V gene lost 2 bases and the J gene lost 0 bases, with 5 bases spanning the gap. There are 14 residues in the CDR3. CDR1 is KGHSH, CDR2 LQKENI, per germline. For the CDR3, the DNA is TGTGCCAGCTCACCAAACTTTAGCAATCAGCCCCAGCATTTT. As protein: CASSPNFSNQPQHF.

This chain links TRBV10-3 with TRBJ2-1; D ambiguous. Germline V gives CDR1 ENHRY, CDR2 SYGVKD. Between the trimmed V and J ends, which lost 3 bases and 5 bases, there was a span of 5 bases. There are 12 residues in the CDR3. CDR3 loop: CAISDGDNEQFF. CDR3 in DNA: TGTGCCATCAGTGACGGTGACAATGAGCAGTTCTTC.

V is TRBV2 and J is TRBJ2-5, with D hard to call. The V and J ends lost 0 bases and 5 bases respectively, with 4 bases between them. Looked up from germline, CDR1 is SNHLY and CDR2 is FYNNEI. The CDR3 runs to 12 residues. CDR3 in amino acids: CASSEARETQYF. DNA of the CDR3: TGTGCCAGCAGTGAAGCGCGGGAGACCCAGTACTTC.

The chain recombines TRBV11-2 with TRBJ1-3; no definite D call. CDR1 and CDR2 from the germline V gene are SGHAT and FQNNGV. Trimming shortened V by 2 bases and J by 0 bases, and 5 bases separated the two germline ends. The CDR3 has 14 residues. The CDR3 here is CASSLSRSGNTIYF. In DNA form, the CDR3 reads TGTGCCAGCAGCTTATCGCGCTCTGGAAACACCATATATTTT.